The 7 T cell receptor beta chains in this list originate from one sample, sequenced in a study of blood T cell repertoires in COVID-19. Measured with immunoSEQ multiplex PCR; TCRdb has only the in-frame clones, and not every one. The table has about 220,000 clones, just over 85% seen once. Sequencing used PBMCs or T cells enriched from blood (not recorded which). These receptors were taken from a woman aged 40 to 50 with acute COVID-19.

The chain combines TRBV6-6 with TRBJ1-1; TRBD1 matches at 8 bases. V was pared by 5 bases and J by 4 bases, with 3 bases of the junction left unmatched. The CDR3 extends over 13 amino acids. Germline lookup yields CDR1 MNHNY and CDR2 SVGAGI (reference sequence). CDR3 in amino acids: CASSLGQGTEAFF. CDR3 nucleotide sequence: TGTGCCAGCAGTCTAGGACAGGGCACTGAAGCTTTCTTT.

The chain combines TRBV7-3 with TRBJ2-3, with D possibly TRBD2 on 5 matching bases. Germline CDR1 SGHTA, CDR2 FQGTGA. The CDR3 runs 15 residues. V lost 4 bases to trimming and J lost 0 bases, with 11 bases between them. CDR3 amino acids: CASSYKPGSTDTQYF. The CDR3 DNA reads as TGTGCCAGCAGCTATAAACCGGGGAGCACAGATACGCAGTATTTT.

The CDR3 DNA reads as TGTGCCAGCGGAGGGCCTATTATGGGACAGGGCTCAGAGACCCAGTACTTC. Protein: CASGGPIMGQGSETQYF. The gene calls are TRBV14 and TRBJ2-5; 9 positions agree with TRBD1. V shed 8 bases, J shed 4 bases, and the junction held 17 bases outside the gene matches. Per the germline V gene, CDR1 is SGHDN and CDR2 is FVKESK. The CDR3 has 17 residues.

The gene calls are TRBV5-4 and TRBJ2-6, with D perhaps matching TRBD1 (5 bases). V was pared by 3 bases and J by 2 bases, with 15 bases between. Germline V gene data show CDR1 as SGHNT and CDR2 as YYREEE (reference sequence). The CDR3 is 17 amino acids. This CDR3 reads CASSSTRALTGANVLTF. For the CDR3, the DNA is TGTGCCAGCAGCTCCACCAGGGCCCTGACTGGGGCCAACGTCCTGACTTTC.

The chain is built from TRBV5-4 and TRBJ2-1, with 11 nucleotides matching TRBD1. In germline, CDR1 is SGHNT, CDR2 YYREEE (reference sequence). Germline trimming cut 4 bases from V and 4 bases from J; bases unmatched to any gene: 7. The CDR3 has 16 residues. CDR3 protein: CASSRRDRGEYNEQFF. In nucleotides, the CDR3 is TGTGCCAGCAGCCGACGGGACAGGGGGGAGTACAATGAGCAGTTCTTC.

The rearrangement uses TRBV29-1 and TRBJ1-1; 7 bases are a match to TRBD1. V shed 7 bases and J 4 bases; nucleotides not matched to a gene: 6. Germline V lookup: CDR1 SQVTM, CDR2 ANQGSEA. The CDR3 spans 12 residues. For the CDR3, the DNA is TGCAGCGCCGCAGGGGGTCCCACTGAAGCTTTCTTT. This codes for CSAAGGPTEAFF.

This clone showed up just once. This chain joins TRBV30 and TRBJ2-2; D is perhaps TRBD2 (6 bases). Per germline, CDR1 GTSNPN and CDR2 SVGIG (reference sequence). This CDR3 spans 17 amino acids. The CDR3 coding sequence is TGTGCTACGTCCGGGGGTCGAGGGTGGTCAAACACCGGGGAGCTGTTTTTT. It codes for CATSGGRGWSNTGELFF.